This TCR beta chain was found in a study of cytomegalovirus exposure and HLA in healthy donors (dated by TCRdb to 2017 to 2019). With regard to the full study: An earlier analysis of fewer than 750 of the donors reported around 280 Gb of sequence data and some 110 million unique TCR beta sequences obtained from some 200 million T cells. Roughly 300 gigabases of sequencing data and tens of millions of unique TCR sequences were included in an early release covering roughly 600 HLA-typed donors. Of the 398 genotyped donors, around 81% fell in the genetic ancestry cluster associated with self-reported Caucasian donors. The study aimed to test whether signatures of past pathogen exposure could be identified by cataloging public T cell receptors. The T cell repertoires of under 750 subjects were profiled by immunosequencing and related to cytomegalovirus serostatus. Along with the approximately 620-subject first cohort, a separate validation cohort of approximately 110 different subjects was used. High-throughput TCR immunosequencing, statistical association of individual TCRs with disease status, and machine learning were combined to predict cytomegalovirus infection status. To study patterns of TCR occurrence, a later analysis re-analyzed previously published TCR beta repertoires from around 670 donors and added high-resolution HLA genotyping. The later analysis used no new phenotypic data to find candidate immune exposures, relying instead on TCR beta sequences and their occurrence across donors. An earlier analysis of approximately 500 of the donors applied high-throughput TCR beta sequencing to assess whether each TCR beta V gene segment acted as functional or pseudogenic. Alongside the repertoire data, information on donor age, sex, ethnicity and CMV serostatus was compiled. A later genetic analysis used genome-wide SNP genotypes for about 65% of the 666 donors, treating that subset as a discovery cohort. Every repertoire in the discovery cohort had been generated on one and the same sequencing platform. Both class I and class II loci were covered by HLA typing, at four-digit resolution. Typing coverage varied by locus: about 620-630 donors for A, B, C, DRB1 and DQB1; 522 for DQA1; over 600 for DPA1; more than 450 for DPB1. Four to six DR-DQ haplotypes were handled as single units for association and clustering, since linkage in the cohort was strong. Across about 370 genotyped donors of the cohort, an average of about 240,000 unique TCR beta nucleotide sequences per donor were sequenced, and roughly a sixth of those sequences were non-productive. Findings and caveats that apply to the study as a whole: A cluster of highly shared sequence variants was judged likely to be a technical artifact of the sequencing pipeline. In a later analysis, TCR association rates were found to vary across HLA loci, with the most associated TCRs seen for DRB1 alleles and the fewest for HLA-C alleles. In an earlier analysis of 587 of the donors, most TCR beta V segments were observed in productive rearrangements about 87% or about 30% of the time, broadly matching IMGT annotations. In a later analysis, 16,951 TCR beta sequences were associated with specific HLA alleles at a false discovery rate of 0.05. Because counts were too low, around 17 rarely observed V segments, including chromosome 9 orphons, were left out of the earlier analysis of approximately 500 of the donors. In vitro tests confirmed that a few of the cytomegalovirus-associated TCR beta chains recognize cytomegalovirus antigens. According to a later analysis, parvovirus B19, influenza, CMV and Epstein-Barr virus appeared linked to several top co-occurrence clusters. The classifier was reported to diagnose cytomegalovirus status with high specificity and sensitivity in both the original and validation cohorts. This cohort had only TCR beta chains sequenced, and the lack of alpha or paired-chain data limited which features could be detected. Immune exposure information for the cohort was limited to CMV serostatus. In a later genetic analysis, fewer N-insertions in productive TCRs were reported among donors in an Asian-associated ancestry cluster than the roughly 700-donor mean. A later analysis found that HLA-associated TCR beta chains were more clonally expanded and had lower generation probabilities than equally common non-associated chains. A later genetic analysis associated a missense DCLRE1C variant with V-gene and J-gene trimming of TCR beta chains, and an independent cohort replicated the association. Assigning TCR associations to individual alleles was difficult when HLA alleles, especially DR and DQ, strongly co-occurred. Some IMGT-functional V segments, including TRBV6-2 and TRBV6-3, could not be told apart with the 87-base-pair reads, so those segments were excluded. Because HLA typing was missing for some donors at each locus, association tests included only the typed subset. The authors suggested that the approach could potentially be extended to other disease states and immunological phenotypes. A later analysis found that most CMV-associated TCR beta chains appeared HLA-restricted, with HLA associations seemingly driven largely by CMV exposure. Most TCR sequences were observed very rarely across donors, whereas some public TCRs were present in many individuals. A further reported finding was that TCR beta sequences accurately predicted the HLA-A and HLA-B alleles for most subjects in the first cohort. A total of 164 TCR beta chains were listed by the study as associated with cytomegalovirus. Roughly uniform sequencing depth across donors was assumed in presence/absence analyses, although this assumption may not hold. Correlated functional status among segregating V segments might reflect linkage disequilibrium, but an unknown experimental factor could not be ruled out.

About this clone itself: It lacks a known antigen. Qualities for individual bases were not recorded, and no much larger clone is one base off.

The CDR3 spans 15 residues, from the cysteine through the phenylalanine. Only CDR3 DNA is held: 45 bases, read in frame from base 1. CDR1 and CDR2 were assigned from the germline V gene as SNHLY and FYNNEI. Unmatched junction bases come to 10, with V trimmed by 6 bases and J by 2 bases. In total, just over 650 healthy bone marrow donors made up the cohort. All cohort members were sampled while nominally healthy, although unrecorded immune exposures were likely present. The donor was CMV seronegative and belonged to the group of around 400 seronegative cohort members. Every donor gave a peripheral blood sample, and the peripheral blood mononuclear cells from that sample were used for TCR beta sequencing. The Qiagen DNeasy Blood Extraction Kit was used to extract genomic DNA from the blood cell samples. Library prep was done by the immunoSEQ multiplex PCR assay. For the multiplex PCR, a mixture combining 60 forward primers for TCR Vbeta segments and 13 reverse primers for TCR Jbeta segments was used. The CDR3 region of rearranged TCR beta genes was amplified from genomic DNA with a multiplex PCR assay. The amplified TCR beta libraries were sequenced on the Illumina HiSeq System as 87-base-pair reads. Per the authors' processing: A later analysis tallied tens of millions of unique TCR beta chains across the 666 repertoires, and around 12 million of those chains were shared by two or more donors. To remove PCR and sequencing errors, raw reads were error-corrected and collapsed into unique sequences using a nearest-neighbor algorithm that merged closely related sequences. V, D and J gene segments were assigned by aligning CDR3 sequences to IMGT reference sequences. Each retained sequence needed at least a six-nucleotide match to both a V gene segment and a J gene segment. Rearrangements were classified as productive when the CDR3 lacked stop codons and remained in frame with V and J, and all other rearrangements were classified as non-productive. Following IMGT convention, CDR3 was defined as the stretch from the second conserved V-encoded cysteine up to the conserved J-encoded phenylalanine. The earlier analysis of a few hundred of the donors excluded sequences that lacked an unambiguous match to a single V gene segment. An earlier analysis of a few hundred of the donors called V segments functional above 56.7% productive rearrangements and segregating when the between-donor standard deviation exceeded 5%. A statistical classification framework was built to diagnose cytomegalovirus status from the catalog of TCR beta chain sequences. In a later analysis, TCR nucleotide sequences were compared against IMGT/GENE-DB human TR gene sequences so that V and J genes could be assigned. The TCRdist pipeline was used in a later analysis to assign CDR3 sequences and most-parsimonious VDJ recombination scenarios. A later analysis defined each TCR beta chain by its CDR3 amino acid sequence plus V-gene family, and excluded reads lacking a unique V-gene family. In a later analysis, some 600 highly shared, low-generation-probability nucleotide sequences were removed to address suspected cross-contamination and a sequencing artifact. In a later analysis, a clonal expansion index for each public chain was calculated from normalized within-repertoire ranks of inferred template counts. A later analysis computed generation probabilities with a VDJ recombination model fitted to out-of-frame rearrangements, and checked the results against IGoR. In a later analysis, hypergeometric tests were used to score TCR-TCR, TCR-HLA and TCR-CMV co-occurrence, with a repertoire-size bias correction applied to TCR pairs. A later analysis estimated false discovery rates by permuting HLA or CMV assignments 20 times. A later analysis grouped co-occurring TCRs with DBSCAN, adding TCRdist sequence similarity when clustering within HLA-allele-positive subsets. For co-occurrence clustering, repertoires with fewer than 30,000 or more than 120,000 public chains were excluded, along with five repertoires with anomalous nucleotide sharing. TCRdb holds this immuneACCESS table with in-frame rearrangements only. Some clones are missing; in checked studies, unresolved V genes explain under half, and the rest has no known cause. V and J calls and clone size are those listed in that table; D and trimming were worked out from the DNA. The sample table holds under 150,000 clones, of which under 90% were seen once. Jointly, the top ten make up around 4.1% of the sample.

Sample: PBMCs. This receptor was identified in a woman aged 40 to 50 in good health and CMV-seronegative. The sequence is built from TRBV2 and TRBJ2-7, with 7 bases aligning to TRBD1. The sequence in DNA is TGTGCCAGCAGGAGGGGTGGGACAGAGACCTACGAGCAGTACTTC. Translated, this gives CASRRGGTETYEQYF.